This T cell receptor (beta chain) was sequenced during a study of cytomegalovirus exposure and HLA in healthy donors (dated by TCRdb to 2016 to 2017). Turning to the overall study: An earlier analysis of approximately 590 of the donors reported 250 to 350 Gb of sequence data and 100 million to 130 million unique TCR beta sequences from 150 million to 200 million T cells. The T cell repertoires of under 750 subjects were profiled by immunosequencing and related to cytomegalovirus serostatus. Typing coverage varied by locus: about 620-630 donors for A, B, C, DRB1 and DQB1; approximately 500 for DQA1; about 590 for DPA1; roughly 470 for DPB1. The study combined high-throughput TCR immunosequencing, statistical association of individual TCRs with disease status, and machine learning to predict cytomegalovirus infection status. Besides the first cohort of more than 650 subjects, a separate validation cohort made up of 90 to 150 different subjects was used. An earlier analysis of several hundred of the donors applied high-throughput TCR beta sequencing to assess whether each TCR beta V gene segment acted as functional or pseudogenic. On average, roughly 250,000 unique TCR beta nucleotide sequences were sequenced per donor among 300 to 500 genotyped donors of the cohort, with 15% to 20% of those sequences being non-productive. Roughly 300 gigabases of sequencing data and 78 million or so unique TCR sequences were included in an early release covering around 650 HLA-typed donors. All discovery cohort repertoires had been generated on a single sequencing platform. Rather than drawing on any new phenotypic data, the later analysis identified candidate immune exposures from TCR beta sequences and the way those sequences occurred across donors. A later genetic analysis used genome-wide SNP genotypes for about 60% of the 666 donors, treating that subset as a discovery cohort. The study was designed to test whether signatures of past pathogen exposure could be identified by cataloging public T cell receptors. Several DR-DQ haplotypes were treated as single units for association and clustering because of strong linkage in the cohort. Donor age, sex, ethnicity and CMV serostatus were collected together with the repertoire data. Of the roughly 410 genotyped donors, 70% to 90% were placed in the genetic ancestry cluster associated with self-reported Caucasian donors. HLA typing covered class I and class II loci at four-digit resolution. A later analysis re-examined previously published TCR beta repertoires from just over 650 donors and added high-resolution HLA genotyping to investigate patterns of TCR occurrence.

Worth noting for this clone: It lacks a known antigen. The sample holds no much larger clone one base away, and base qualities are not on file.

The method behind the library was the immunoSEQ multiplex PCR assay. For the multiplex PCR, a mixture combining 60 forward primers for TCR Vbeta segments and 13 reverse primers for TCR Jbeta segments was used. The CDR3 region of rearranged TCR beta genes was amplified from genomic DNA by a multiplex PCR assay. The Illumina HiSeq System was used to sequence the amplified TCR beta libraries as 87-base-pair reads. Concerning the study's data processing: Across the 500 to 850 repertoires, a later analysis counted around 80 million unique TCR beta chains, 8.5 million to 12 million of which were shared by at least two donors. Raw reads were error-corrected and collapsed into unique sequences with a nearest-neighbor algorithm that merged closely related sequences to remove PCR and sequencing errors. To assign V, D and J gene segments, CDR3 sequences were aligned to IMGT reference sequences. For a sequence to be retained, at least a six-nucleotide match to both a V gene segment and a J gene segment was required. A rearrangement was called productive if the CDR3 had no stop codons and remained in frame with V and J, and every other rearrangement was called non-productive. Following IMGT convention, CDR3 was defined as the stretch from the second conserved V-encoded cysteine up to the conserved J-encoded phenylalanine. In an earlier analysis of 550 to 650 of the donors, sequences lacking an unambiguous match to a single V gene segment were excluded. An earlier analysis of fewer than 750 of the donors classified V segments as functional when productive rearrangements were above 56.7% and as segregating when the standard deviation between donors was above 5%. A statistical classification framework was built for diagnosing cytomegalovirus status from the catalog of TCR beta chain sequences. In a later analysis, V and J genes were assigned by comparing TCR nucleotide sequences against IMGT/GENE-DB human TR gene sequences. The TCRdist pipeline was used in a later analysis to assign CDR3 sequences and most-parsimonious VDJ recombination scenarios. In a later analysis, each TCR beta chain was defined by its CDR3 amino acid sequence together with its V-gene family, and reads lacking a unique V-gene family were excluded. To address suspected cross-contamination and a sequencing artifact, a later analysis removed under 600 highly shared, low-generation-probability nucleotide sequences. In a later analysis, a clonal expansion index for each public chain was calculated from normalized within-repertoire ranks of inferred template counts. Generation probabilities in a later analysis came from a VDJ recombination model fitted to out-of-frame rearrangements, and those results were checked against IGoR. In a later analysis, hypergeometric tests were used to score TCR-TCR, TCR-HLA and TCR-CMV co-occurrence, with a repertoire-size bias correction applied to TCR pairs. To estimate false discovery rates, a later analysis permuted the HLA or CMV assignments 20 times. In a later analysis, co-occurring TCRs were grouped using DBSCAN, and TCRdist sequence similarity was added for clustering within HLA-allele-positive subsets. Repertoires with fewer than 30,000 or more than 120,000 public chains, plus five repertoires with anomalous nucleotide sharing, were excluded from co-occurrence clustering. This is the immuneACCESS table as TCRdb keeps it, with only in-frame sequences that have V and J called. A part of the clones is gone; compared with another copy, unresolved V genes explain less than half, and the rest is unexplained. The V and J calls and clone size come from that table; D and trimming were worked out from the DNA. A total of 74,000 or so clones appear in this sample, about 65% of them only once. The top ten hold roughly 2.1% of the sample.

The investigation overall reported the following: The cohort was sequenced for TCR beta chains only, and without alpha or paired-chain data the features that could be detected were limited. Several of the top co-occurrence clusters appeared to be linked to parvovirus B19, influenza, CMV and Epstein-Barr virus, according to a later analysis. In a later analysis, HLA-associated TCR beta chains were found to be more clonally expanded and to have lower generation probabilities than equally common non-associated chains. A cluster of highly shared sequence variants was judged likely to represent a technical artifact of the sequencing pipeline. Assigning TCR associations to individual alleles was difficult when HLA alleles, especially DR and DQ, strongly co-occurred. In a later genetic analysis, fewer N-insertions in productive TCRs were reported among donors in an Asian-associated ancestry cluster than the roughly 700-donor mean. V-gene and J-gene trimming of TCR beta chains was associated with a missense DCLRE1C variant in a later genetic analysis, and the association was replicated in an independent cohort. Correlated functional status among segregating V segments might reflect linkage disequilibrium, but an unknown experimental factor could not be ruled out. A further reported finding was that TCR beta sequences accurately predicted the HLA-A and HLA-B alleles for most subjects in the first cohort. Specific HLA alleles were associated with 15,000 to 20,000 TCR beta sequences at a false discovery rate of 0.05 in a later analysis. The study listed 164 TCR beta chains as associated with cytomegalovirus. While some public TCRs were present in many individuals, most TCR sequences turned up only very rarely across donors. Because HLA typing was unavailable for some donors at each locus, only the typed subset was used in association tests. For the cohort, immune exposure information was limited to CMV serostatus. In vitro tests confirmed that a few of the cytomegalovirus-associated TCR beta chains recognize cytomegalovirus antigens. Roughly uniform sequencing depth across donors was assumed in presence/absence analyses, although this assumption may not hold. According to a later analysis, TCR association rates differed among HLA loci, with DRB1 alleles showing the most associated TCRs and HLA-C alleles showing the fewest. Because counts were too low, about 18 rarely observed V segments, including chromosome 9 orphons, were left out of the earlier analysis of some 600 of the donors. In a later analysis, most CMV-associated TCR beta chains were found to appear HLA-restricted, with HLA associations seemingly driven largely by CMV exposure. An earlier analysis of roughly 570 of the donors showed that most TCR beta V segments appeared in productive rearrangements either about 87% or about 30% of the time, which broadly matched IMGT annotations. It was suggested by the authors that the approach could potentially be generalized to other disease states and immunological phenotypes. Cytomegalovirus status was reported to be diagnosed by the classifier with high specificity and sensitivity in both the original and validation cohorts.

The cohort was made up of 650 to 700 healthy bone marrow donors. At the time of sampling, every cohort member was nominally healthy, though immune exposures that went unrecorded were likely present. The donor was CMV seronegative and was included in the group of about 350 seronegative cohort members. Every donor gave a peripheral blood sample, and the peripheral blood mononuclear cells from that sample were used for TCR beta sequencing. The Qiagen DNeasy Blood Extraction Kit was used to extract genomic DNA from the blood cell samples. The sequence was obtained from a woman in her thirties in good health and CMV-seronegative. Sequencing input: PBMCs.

The CDR3 loop reads CASSQGGGMLETQYF. The nucleotide sequence is TGCGCCAGCAGCCAAGGAGGCGGGATGTTAGAGACCCAGTACTTC. The V and J genes are TRBV4-3 and TRBJ2-5; TRBD2 is possibly the D segment (6 matching bases). A distance of 13 bases separates the germline ends of V and J, which lose 1 base and 4 bases respectively. Looking up the germline V gene yields CDR1 LGHNA and CDR2 YSLEER. CDR3 length: 15 amino acids, cysteine to phenylalanine. Kept here is only the CDR3 DNA, which spans 45 bases and is read in frame from base 1.